This TCR beta chain was recorded in a study of OX40 agonist ivuxolimab in advanced cancers. Context from the whole study: Ivuxolimab was an agonistic, fully human IgG2 monoclonal antibody directed against OX40 (CD134), a costimulatory receptor. Intravenous ivuxolimab was administered to patients every 2 weeks at six dose levels: 0.01, 0.1, 0.3, 1.5, 3 and 10 mg/kg. Among the roughly 54 dose-escalation patients, roughly 20 had hepatocellular carcinoma, 15 or so melanoma, 9 renal cell carcinoma and 9 head and neck cancer. A male proportion of 82.7% and a mean age of 60 years, ranging from 23 to 79, were recorded for the dose-escalation cohort. Patients were allowed to have had prior anti-PD-1, anti-PD-L1 or anti-CTLA-4 therapy, and 30% to 40% of the dose-escalation patients had been treated with checkpoint inhibitors. Partial responses were achieved by three dose-escalation patients, of whom one had hepatocellular carcinoma and two had cutaneous melanoma. The purpose of peripheral TCRbeta sequencing was to test whether ivuxolimab changed TCR sequence diversity and led to clonal T-cell expansion. The paper reports the monotherapy dose-escalation portion (N of about 50 patients) of the phase I ivuxolimab trial.

A note on this clone: Its recognized antigen is unknown. The sample holds no much larger clone one base away, and base qualities are not on file.

For sequencing of the TCRbeta CDR3 region, genomic DNA was extracted from the sorted cells. The immunoSEQ Assay was used to sequence the TCRbeta CDR3 regions. The immuneACCESS repertoire file appears here via TCRdb, limited to in-frame rearrangements. These files lack a portion of the clones; in checked studies, under half of the deficit traces to unresolved V genes, and the cause of the others is not known. The sample yields roughly 71,000 clones; about 85% were counted once. The biggest ten clones account for 0.8% to 1% of the sample. Broader findings and caveats from the paper: In the 0.1-3.0 mg/kg groups, partial responders had among the lowest normalized peripheral clonal expansion, particularly in CD8+ T cells. Low levels of normalized T-cell clonal expansion were also seen in some patients who did not respond. At doses of 0.1 to 3.0 mg/kg, clonal expansion of both CD4+ and CD8+ blood T cells was observed from baseline to week 6. After ivuxolimab, expanded clones were on average more numerous among CD8+ T cells than among CD4+ T cells. Antigen specificity was not determined for the clonally expanded peripheral T cells.

From the cysteine through the phenylalanine, the CDR3 covers 18 amino acids. The CDR3 DNA has 54 bases and is translated from base 1. CDR1 and CDR2 (SGHDT, YYEEEE) derive from the germline V gene. Trimming costs V 0 bases and J 4 bases, and their ends lie 20 bases apart. The trial excluded patients who had a history of autoimmune disease or who were on systemic immunosuppression. Peripheral blood for TCR sequencing was collected from all dose cohorts at baseline, on cycle 4 day 1, and on cycle 7 day 1. Samples came from an open-label, multicenter, first-in-human phase I dose-escalation trial of ivuxolimab. Adults with locally advanced or metastatic melanoma, renal cell carcinoma, hepatocellular carcinoma or head and neck squamous cell carcinoma were enrolled in the trial. Before TCR sequencing, CD4+ T cells and CD8+ T cells from peripheral blood were sorted into separate populations.

The chain employs TRBV5-6 and TRBJ1-3; the D region possibly corresponds to TRBD1 (6 bases align). The sequenced sample was CD4+ or CD8+ T cells sorted from blood, obtained in a trial of the OX40 agonist ivuxolimab. The sequence derives from an adult with an advanced solid tumor such as melanoma, head and neck, liver or kidney cancer. The encoded CDR3 is CASSLAGGTYRSGNTIYF. The nucleotides are TGTGCCAGCAGCTTGGCCGGGGGCACCTACCGGTCAGGAAACACCATATATTTT.